Following are 19 T cell receptor beta chains from one sample sequenced in a study of technical replicates of blood from a handful of donors. The protocol was immunoSEQ multiplex PCR, while the TCRdb copy is restricted to in-frame clones and leaves out a portion. The repertoire holds about 87,000 clones, 85% to 95% seen once, with around 0.3% in the top ten. Material for sequencing was T cells isolated from PBMCs. Source of these receptors: a human donor in good health.

A single count supports this clone. V gene TRBV9 combines with J gene TRBJ2-1, with TRBD2 identical over 9 bases. There are 19 residues in the CDR3. Trimming cost V 2 bases and J 8 bases; bases outside gene matches: 20. From germline, CDR1 is SGDLS and CDR2 YYNGEE. The CDR3 DNA reads as TGTGCCAGCAGCGTTAGGGATCCCGGTGGGGCGGGAGGGCCCCATGAGCAGTTCTTC. Translation: CASSVRDPGGAGGPHEQFF.

This clone occurred once. This sequence joins TRBV19 and TRBJ2-3; TRBD2 matches at 9 bases. CDR3 length: 16 residues. Per the germline V gene, CDR1 is LNHDA and CDR2 is SQIVND (reference sequence). V was pared by 1 base and J by 3 bases, with 5 bases of the junction left unmatched. This CDR3 is CASSIAHSGRTDTQYF. CDR3 nucleotide sequence: TGTGCCAGTAGTATAGCTCATAGCGGGAGAACAGATACGCAGTATTTT.

This clone was counted once. CDR3 sequence (DNA): TGTGCCAGCGGATCGGGGGGGGACACTGAAGCTTTCTTT. This translates into CASGSGGDTEAFF. The V gene is TRBV9, the J gene TRBJ1-1; D possibly corresponds to TRBD1 (5 bases). This CDR3 is built from 13 residues. The V and J ends lost 7 bases and 3 bases respectively, with 13 bases between them. Germline CDR1 is SGDLS and CDR2 is YYNGEE.

V usage is TRBV19 and J usage is TRBJ2-1; TRBD1 matches at 7 bases. Germline CDR1 LNHDA, CDR2 SQIVND (reference sequence). The CDR3 extends over 15 amino acids. Losses at the gene ends were 7 bases for V and 5 bases for J; bases not matched to a gene: 11. CDR3 nucleotides: TGTGCCAGTACCCCGGGACAGAAAAGAGACAATGAGCAGTTCTTC. Translated, it gives CASTPGQKRDNEQFF. Combining the CDR3 with reference TRBV19 and TRBJ2-1 gives the whole variable domain DGGITQSPKYLFRKEGQNVTLSCEQNLNHDAMYWYRQDPGQGLRLIYYSQIVNDFQKGDIAEGYSVSREKKESFPLTVTSAQKNPTAFYLCASTPGQKRDNEQFFGPGTRLTVL.

The chain has TRBV18 and TRBJ2-5; D is perhaps TRBD2 (6 bases). Germline V gene lookup returns CDR1 KGHSH and CDR2 LQKENI. V was pared by 4 bases and J by 5 bases, with 8 bases between. CDR3 size: 12 residues. The CDR3 protein is CASSRGRETQYF. CDR3 DNA sequence: TGTGCCAGCTCACGAGGGAGGGAGACCCAGTACTTC.

The rearrangement links TRBV2 to TRBJ1-2, with unresolved D. Looked up from germline, CDR1 is SNHLY and CDR2 is FYNNEI. The CDR3 is 15 amino acids. With 4 bases removed from V and 5 bases from J, the gap between germline ends came to 17 bases. CDR3 amino acids: CASSGKERAGYGYTF. For the CDR3, the DNA is TGTGCCAGCAGTGGGAAGGAGAGGGCCGGTTATGGCTACACCTTC.

The V call is TRBV30, the J call TRBJ2-5; 7 positions agree with TRBD1. The germline CDR1 and CDR2 sequences are GTSNPN and SVGIG (reference sequence). Trimming took 4 bases from V and 2 from J; bases not matched to a gene: 10. The CDR3 loop spans 15 amino acids. CDR3 residues: CAWTSYRGPQETQYF. CDR3 DNA: TGTGCCTGGACGTCCTACAGGGGCCCTCAAGAGACCCAGTACTTC.

The table lists this clone with a count of one. The V and J genes are TRBV4-3 and TRBJ2-1; 12 bases align to TRBD2. Germline assignment: CDR1 LGHNA and CDR2 YSLEER. V lost 3 bases to trimming and J lost 9 bases; unmatched junction nucleotides: 12. The CDR3 covers 17 residues. CDR3 coding DNA: TGCGCCAGCAGCCATTCGATTGGACTAGCGGGATCGGGTGAGCAGTTCTTC. It yields the protein CASSHSIGLAGSGEQFF.

This CDR3 reads CAIKDRAMNTEAFF. DNA of the CDR3: TGTGCCATCAAAGACAGAGCAATGAACACTGAAGCTTTCTTT. V and J are TRBV5-6 and TRBJ1-1, with a tentative D call TRBD1 (5 bases). The germline CDR1 and CDR2 sequences are SGHDT and YYEEEE. The V end lost 9 bases, the J end lost 0 bases, and 15 bases lay between the germline ends. The length of the CDR3 is 14 residues.

The V gene is TRBV5-1, the J gene TRBJ2-5; 7 nucleotides align to TRBD1. The V gene end was trimmed by 0 bases and the J gene end by 6 bases; junction bases not matched to a gene: 2. Germline V lookup: CDR1 SGHRS, CDR2 YFSETQ. This CDR3 has 13 residues. The CDR3 nucleotides read TGCGCCAGCAGCTTGGGGGACAGCAAGACCCAGTACTTC. This codes for CASSLGDSKTQYF. The full variable domain, completed using reference TRBV5-1 and TRBJ2-5, is KAGVTQTPRYLIKTRGQQVTLSCSPISGHRSVSWYQQTPGQGLQFLFEYFSETQRNKGNFPGRFSGRQFSNSRSEMNVSTLELGDSALYLCASSLGDSKTQYFGPGTRLLVL.

The chain couples TRBV10-3 to TRBJ2-1, with 12 bases fitting TRBD2. Germline CDR1 is ENHRY and CDR2 is SYGVKD. The CDR3 is 18 amino acids. V lost 6 bases to trimming and J lost 0 bases; unmatched junction nucleotides: 9. CDR3 coding DNA: TGTGCCATCAGAGGGACTAGCGGGCTCGATAGCTCCTACAATGAGCAGTTCTTC. This gives the protein CAIRGTSGLDSSYNEQFF.

The rearrangement joins TRBV6-5 to TRBJ2-7; D perhaps matches TRBD2 (5 bases). The germline V gene encodes CDR1 MNHEY and CDR2 SVGAGI. Trimming removed 0 bases from V and 2 bases from J, with 11 bases in between. The CDR3 is 15 residues long. The CDR3 DNA follows: TGTGCCAGCAGTTACTCGGGGAGAGAGGCCTACGAGCAGTACTTC. The encoded protein is CASSYSGREAYEQYF.

As for this clone: In the same sample, other DNA sequences code for this CDR3. This rearrangement joins TRBV19 to TRBJ2-1; D gene uncertain. This CDR3 has 11 amino acids. Trimming removed 8 bases from V and 2 bases from J, with 4 bases in between. Looked up from germline, CDR1 is LNHDA and CDR2 is SQIVND (reference sequence). DNA of the CDR3: TGTGCCAGTTCTACCTACAATGAGCAGTTCTTC. Amino acids: CASSTYNEQFF.

CDR3 loop: CASSLIPENTGELFF. The DNA for the CDR3 is TGTGCCAGCAGCTTAATCCCAGAGAACACCGGGGAGCTGTTTTTT. This chain uses TRBV7-3 with TRBJ2-2; D uncertain. Germline values: CDR1 SGHTA, CDR2 FQGTGA. The CDR3 loop spans 15 amino acids. V was shortened by 1 base and J by 1 base, with 7 bases between the two germline ends.

The sample holds one count of this clone. The rearrangement uses TRBV9 and TRBJ2-2; the match to TRBD2 covers 10 bases. Germline V gene data show CDR1 as SGDLS and CDR2 as YYNGEE. There are 16 residues in the CDR3. The J segment lost 3 bases and the V segment lost 4 bases, leaving 6 bases of the junction unmatched. CDR3 DNA: TGTGCCAGCAGCCCCTGGACTAGCGGTTACACCGGGGAGCTGTTTTTT. Its translation is CASSPWTSGYTGELFF.

This rearrangement joins TRBV6-5 to TRBJ2-3, with 8 nucleotides matching TRBD2. The germline CDR1 and CDR2 sequences are MNHEY and SVGAGI. The CDR3 sequence is 14 residues long. After removal of 6 bases from V and 5 bases from J, the junction contained 7 bases not matched to a gene. The CDR3 is CASRFALAGDTQYF. The CDR3 bases are TGTGCCAGCAGGTTCGCTCTAGCGGGAGATACGCAGTATTTT.

This chain joins TRBV27 and TRBJ2-1, with TRBD1 identical over 7 bases. This CDR3 is built from 14 residues. The trim removed 4 bases at V and 6 bases at J, leaving 6 bases unmatched. Looked up from germline, CDR1 is MNHEY and CDR2 is SMNVEV (reference sequence). In nucleotides, the CDR3 is TGTGCCAGCAGTTGGGACAGCTACCTCAATGAGCAGTTCTTC. It yields the protein CASSWDSYLNEQFF.

This chain uses TRBV5-6 with TRBJ2-1; a weak D match, TRBD2 (5 bases). V lost 4 bases to trimming and J lost 0 bases, with 11 bases between them. CDR1 and CDR2 from the germline V gene are SGHDT and YYEEEE. The CDR3 consists of 15 residues. CDR3 DNA: TGTGCCAGCAGCCACAAGCGGAGCTCCTACAATGAGCAGTTCTTC. Translation: CASSHKRSSYNEQFF.

This chain joins TRBV5-1 and TRBJ2-2; 9 bases fit TRBD1. The CDR3 is made up of 16 amino acids. With 6 bases clipped from V and 3 bases from J, the junction kept 9 bases outside the gene matches. Per germline, CDR1 SGHRS and CDR2 YFSETQ. The CDR3 DNA is TGCGCCAGCACGGACAGGGGCGAACTACACACCGGGGAGCTGTTTTTT. Encoded protein: CASTDRGELHTGELFF. The full variable domain, completed using reference TRBV5-1 and TRBJ2-2, is KAGVTQTPRYLIKTRGQQVTLSCSPISGHRSVSWYQQTPGQGLQFLFEYFSETQRNKGNFPGRFSGRQFSNSRSEMNVSTLELGDSALYLCASTDRGELHTGELFFGEGSRLTVL.